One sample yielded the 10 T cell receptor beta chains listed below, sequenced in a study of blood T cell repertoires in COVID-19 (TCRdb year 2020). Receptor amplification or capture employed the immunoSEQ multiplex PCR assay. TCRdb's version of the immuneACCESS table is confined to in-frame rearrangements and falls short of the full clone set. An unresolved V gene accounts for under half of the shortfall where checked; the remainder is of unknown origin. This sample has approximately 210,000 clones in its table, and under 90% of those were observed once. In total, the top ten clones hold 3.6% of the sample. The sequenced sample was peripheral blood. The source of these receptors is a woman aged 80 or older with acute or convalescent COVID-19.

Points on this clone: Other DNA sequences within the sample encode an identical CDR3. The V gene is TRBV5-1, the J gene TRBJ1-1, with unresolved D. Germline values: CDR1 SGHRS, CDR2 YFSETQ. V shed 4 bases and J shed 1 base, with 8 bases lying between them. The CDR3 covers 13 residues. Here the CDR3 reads CASSLTANTEAFF. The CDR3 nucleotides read TGCGCCAGCAGCCTTACAGCGAACACTGAAGCTTTCTTT.

The CDR3 DNA follows: TGTGCCAGCAGCTTGTTTATGCGGGGAACGGGGGAGACCCAGTACTTC. The encoded protein is CASSLFMRGTGETQYF. The rearrangement joins TRBV7-2 to TRBJ2-5, with D perhaps TRBD2 (6 bases). Germline loops: CDR1 SGHTA, CDR2 FQGNSA. The CDR3 runs to 16 residues. V gave up 3 bases and J gave up 5 bases, with 19 bases separating them.

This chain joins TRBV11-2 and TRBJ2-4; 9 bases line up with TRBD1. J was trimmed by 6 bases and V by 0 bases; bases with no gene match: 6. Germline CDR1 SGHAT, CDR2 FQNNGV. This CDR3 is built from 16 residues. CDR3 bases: TGTGCCAGCAGCTTAGAAGGGACAGGGTTGGGAAACATTCAGTACTTC. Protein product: CASSLEGTGLGNIQYF. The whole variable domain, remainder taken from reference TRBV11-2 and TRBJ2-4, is EAGVAQSPRYKIIEKRQSVAFWCNPISGHATLYWYQQILGQGPKLLIQFQNNGVVDDSQLPKDRFSAERLKGVDSTLKIQPAKLEDSAVYLCASSLEGTGLGNIQYFGAGTRLSVL.

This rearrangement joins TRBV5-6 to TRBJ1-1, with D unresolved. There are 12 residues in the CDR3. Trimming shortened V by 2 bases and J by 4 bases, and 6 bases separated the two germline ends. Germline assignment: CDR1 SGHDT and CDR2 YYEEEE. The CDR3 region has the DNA TGTGCCAGCAGCTTTATCGGCACTGAAGCTTTCTTT. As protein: CASSFIGTEAFF.

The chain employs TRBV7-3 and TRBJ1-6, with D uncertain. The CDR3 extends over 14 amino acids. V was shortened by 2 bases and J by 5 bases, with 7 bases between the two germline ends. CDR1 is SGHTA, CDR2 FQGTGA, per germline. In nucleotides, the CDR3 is TGTGCCAGCAGCTTATACAGTCATAATTCACCCCTCCACTTT. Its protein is CASSLYSHNSPLHF.

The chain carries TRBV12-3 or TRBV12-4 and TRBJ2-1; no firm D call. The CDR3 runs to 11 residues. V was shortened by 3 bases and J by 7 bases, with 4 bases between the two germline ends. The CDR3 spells CASSFLNEQFF. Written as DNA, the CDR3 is TGTGCCAGCAGTTTCCTAAATGAGCAGTTCTTC.

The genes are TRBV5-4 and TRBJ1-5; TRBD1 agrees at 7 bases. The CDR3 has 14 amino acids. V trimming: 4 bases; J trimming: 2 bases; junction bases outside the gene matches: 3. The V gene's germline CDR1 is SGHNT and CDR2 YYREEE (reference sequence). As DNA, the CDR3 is TGTGCCAGCAGCGCCGGGACAGGCAATCAGCCCCAGCATTTT. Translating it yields CASSAGTGNQPQHF.

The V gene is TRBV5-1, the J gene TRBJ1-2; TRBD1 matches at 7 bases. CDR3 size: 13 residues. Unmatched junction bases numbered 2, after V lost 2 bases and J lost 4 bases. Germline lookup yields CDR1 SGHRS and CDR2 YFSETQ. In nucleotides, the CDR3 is TGCGCCAGCAGCTTCGAGGGGGCCTATGGCTACACCTTC. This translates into CASSFEGAYGYTF.

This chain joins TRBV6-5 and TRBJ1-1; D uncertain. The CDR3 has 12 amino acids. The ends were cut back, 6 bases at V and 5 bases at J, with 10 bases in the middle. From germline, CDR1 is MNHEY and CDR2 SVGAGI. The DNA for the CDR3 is TGTGCCAGCAGCCCCACAGTAACTGAAGCTTTCTTT. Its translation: CASSPTVTEAFF.

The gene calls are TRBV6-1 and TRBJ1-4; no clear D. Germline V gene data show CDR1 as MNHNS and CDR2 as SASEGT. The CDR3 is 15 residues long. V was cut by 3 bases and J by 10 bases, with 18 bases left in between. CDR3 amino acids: CASSDNRGRVGKLFF. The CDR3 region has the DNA TGTGCCAGCAGTGATAACCGGGGTCGGGTAGGAAAACTGTTTTTT.